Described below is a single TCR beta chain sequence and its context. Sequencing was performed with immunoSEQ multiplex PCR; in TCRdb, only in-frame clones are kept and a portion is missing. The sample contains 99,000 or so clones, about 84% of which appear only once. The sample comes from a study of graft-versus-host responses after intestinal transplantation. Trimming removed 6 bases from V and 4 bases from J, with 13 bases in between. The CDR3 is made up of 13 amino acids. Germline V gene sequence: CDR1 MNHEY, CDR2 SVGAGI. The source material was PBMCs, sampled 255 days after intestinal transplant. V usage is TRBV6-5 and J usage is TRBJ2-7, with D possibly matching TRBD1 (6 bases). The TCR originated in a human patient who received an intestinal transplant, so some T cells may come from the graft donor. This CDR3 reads CASSYPQGYEQYF. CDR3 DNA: TGTGCCAGCAGCTACCCACAGGGTTACGAGCAGTACTTC.